Listed below are T cell receptor beta chains from one sample, sequenced in a study of T-cell memory formation after mild COVID-19. In TCRdb, the 5' RACE reads were re-called with MiXCR into one record per CDR3 protein. The sample carries a few hundred thousand distinct CDR3 sequences, 13% to 15% recorded once. Sequencing input: PBMCs or a T cell subset sorted from them (not recorded which). All receptors derive from a man between 18 and 29 years old who had mild COVID-19 (a few samples of this study predate the infection). Cell type and time point are not known. Each CDR3 is given with its conserved first and last residue. D genes are given only for firm matches. Clone size is shown for a subset of rows, as once, few, many or a class of expanded clone.

J	size	D	V	DNA	CDR3
TRBJ2-5	-	-	TRBV6-2/TRBV6-3	TGTGCCATCATGAAAGACAGAGAACAAGAGACCCAGTACTTC	CAIMKDREQETQYF
TRBJ2-2	few	-	TRBV3-1	TGTGCCAGCAGCCAAGGATCGAACACCGGGGAGCTGTTTTTT	CASSQGSNTGELFF
TRBJ2-2	-	-	TRBV27	TGTGCCAGCAGTTTATCAGCTTACACCGGGGAGCTGTTTTTT	CASSLSAYTGELFF
TRBJ2-7	-	-	TRBV18	TGTGCCAGCTCACCACCCGGGGCACGTGTTCACGAGCAGTACTTC	CASSPPGARVHEQYF
TRBJ2-7	-	-	TRBV4-3	TGCGCCAGCAGCCCGGCCGCCAGGGAGATCGTCTACGAGCAGTACTTC	CASSPAAREIVYEQYF
TRBJ2-5	many	-	TRBV18	TGTGCCAGCTCACCATCTTATCTAGAAGAGACCCAGTACTTC	CASSPSYLEETQYF
TRBJ2-7	-	-	TRBV6-5	TGTGCCAGCAGTTACTCGATTGGGGCAGGGAGCTCCTACGAGCAGTACTTC	CASSYSIGAGSSYEQYF
TRBJ1-3	few	-	TRBV20-1	TGCAGTGCTAGGTACTCTGGAAACACCATATATTTT	CSARYSGNTIYF
TRBJ2-1	few	-	TRBV7-3	TGTGCCAGCAGCCTCGCTTCGGACAGCTACAATGAGCAGTTCTTC	CASSLASDSYNEQFF
TRBJ1-2	few	-	TRBV19	TGTGCCAGTAGCCAGGGACGGGTTGGTGGCTACACCTTC	CASSQGRVGGYTF
TRBJ2-3	-	TRBD2	TRBV27	TGTGCCAGCAGTTCCTTTAGCGGGGGGACCACAGATACGCAGTATTTT	CASSSFSGGTTDTQYF
TRBJ2-3	-	TRBD2	TRBV14	TGTGCCAGCAGCCGAGCCCGGACTAGCGGGGGGGATACGCAGTATTTT	CASSRARTSGGDTQYF
TRBJ2-2	many	-	TRBV5-1	TGCGCCAGCAGCTTGGAGGGGACCAACACCGGGGAGCTGTTTTTT	CASSLEGTNTGELFF
TRBJ2-7	few	-	TRBV6-2/TRBV6-3	TGTGCCAGCAGTTACTCGGGGGGCCGGTACGAGCAGTACTTC	CASSYSGGRYEQYF
TRBJ1-5	-	TRBD1	TRBV6-1	TGTGCCAGCAGCCAGACAGGGACTAGCAATCAGCCCCAGCATTTT	CASSQTGTSNQPQHF
TRBJ2-3	few	-	TRBV9	TGTGCCAGCAGCGCTCCAGCAGCAGATACGCAGTATTTT	CASSAPAADTQYF
TRBJ2-1	many	TRBD1	TRBV12-3/TRBV12-4	TGTGCCAGCAGATCTCGGGCGGACAGGGGGCTCGTCGATGAGCAGTTCTTC	CASRSRADRGLVDEQFF
TRBJ2-7	few	-	TRBV12-3/TRBV12-4	TGTGCCAGCAGTTCACAGTGGATTCGGCAGTACTTC	CASSSQWIRQYF
TRBJ1-2	-	-	TRBV4-3	TGCGCCAGCAGCCCCATCTGGGGGAGAGGGGAAGGCTACACCTTC	CASSPIWGRGEGYTF
TRBJ1-1	-	TRBD1	TRBV29-1	TGCAGCGTTGCGGGACAGACCCTGAACACTGAAGCTTTCTTT	CSVAGQTLNTEAFF
TRBJ1-1	few	-	TRBV4-1	TGCGCCAGCAGCTTCGCAAGTGCAGGGAACACTGAAGCTTTCTTT	CASSFASAGNTEAFF
TRBJ2-3	-	TRBD2	TRBV6-5	TGTGCCAGCAGTTATGCGGGGGAGAGCACAGATACGCAGTATTTT	CASSYAGESTDTQYF
TRBJ2-1	-	-	TRBV7-6	TGTGCCAGCAGACCAATTACCGCCGACAATGAGCAGTTCTTC	CASRPITADNEQFF
TRBJ2-1	many	-	TRBV6-5	TGTGCCAGCAGCCCCGACGGAGGTTCCTACAATGAGCAGTTCTTC	CASSPDGGSYNEQFF
TRBJ2-5	few	-	TRBV5-1	TGCGCCAGCAGCTTGACCGAGCGGAGAGAGACCCAGTACTTC	CASSLTERRETQYF
TRBJ2-7	few	-	TRBV5-6	TGTGCCAGCAGCTCCGTCTTCGAGCAGTACTTC	CASSSVFEQYF
TRBJ2-2	many	-	TRBV20-1	TGCAGTGCTGTCCCCCGGGGGGCATTCGGCGGGGAGCTGTTTTTT	CSAVPRGAFGGELFF
TRBJ2-5	-	-	TRBV5-1	TGCGCCAGCAGCTTGGGGTCCTGGCCACAAGAGACCCAGTACTTC	CASSLGSWPQETQYF
TRBJ2-5	-	TRBD2	TRBV5-1	TGCGCCAGCTCGACTAGCGGGGAAGAGACCCAGTACTTC	CASSTSGEETQYF
TRBJ2-1	-	-	TRBV12-3/TRBV12-4	TGTGCCAGCAGTTTGGTTAACAATGAGCAGTTCTTC	CASSLVNNEQFF
TRBJ2-7	-	TRBD2	TRBV10-3	TGTGCCATCGGGCAAGCGGGGGGAAACGAGCAGTACTTC	CAIGQAGGNEQYF
TRBJ2-3	-	TRBD1	TRBV4-3	TGCGCCAGCAGCCAAGATCGAAGGACAGGAGCATCAGATACGCAGTATTTT	CASSQDRRTGASDTQYF
TRBJ2-1	few	TRBD2	TRBV6-2/TRBV6-3	TGTGCCAGCAGACCCGGGGGGGCCGGCAATGAGCAGTTCTTC	CASRPGGAGNEQFF
TRBJ1-5	-	-	TRBV5-1	TGCGCCAGCAGCTTTCAAACTAGCTACAATCAGCCCCAGCATTTT	CASSFQTSYNQPQHF
TRBJ2-7	-	-	TRBV4-2	TGTGCCAGCAGCCAAGATAGTCGGGTCTACGAGCAGTACTTC	CASSQDSRVYEQYF
TRBJ2-1	many	TRBD2	TRBV7-9	TGTGCCAGCAGCTTACCAGCGGGACTCTACAATGAGCAGTTCTTC	CASSLPAGLYNEQFF
TRBJ2-5	-	TRBD2	TRBV7-2	TGTGCCAGCAGCTTAGGCGGACTAGCGGGCTTCCAAGAGACCCAGTACTTC	CASSLGGLAGFQETQYF
TRBJ2-1	-	-	TRBV2	TGTGCCAGCAGACCTGGTTCTCCCAATGAGCAGTTCTTC	CASRPGSPNEQFF
TRBJ1-1	few	-	TRBV5-1	TGCGCCAGCAGCTTGCACCTGAACACTGAAGCTTTCTTT	CASSLHLNTEAFF
TRBJ1-6	few	-	TRBV9	TGTGCCAGCAGCCCTAGTATTGGGGCCGAATTAAATTCACCCCTCCACTTT	CASSPSIGAELNSPLHF
TRBJ1-5	few	TRBD1	TRBV29-1	TGCAGCGTCGGAGGGACAGACTCCAATCAGCCCCAGCATTTT	CSVGGTDSNQPQHF
TRBJ2-1	few	-	TRBV12-3/TRBV12-4	TGTGCCAGCAGCCCTCGGGGGAGCCTAAACAATGAGCAGTTCTTC	CASSPRGSLNNEQFF
TRBJ1-2	-	-	TRBV4-3	TGCGCCAGCAGCCAAGTCGAGGGAGCTAACTATGGCTACACCTTC	CASSQVEGANYGYTF
TRBJ2-1	many	-	TRBV4-3	TGCGCCAGCAGCCAAGATCACGCGTCGAGGGGCAATGAGCAGTTCTTC	CASSQDHASRGNEQFF
TRBJ1-6	few	-	TRBV28	TGTGCCAGCAGTTTCTTAGGGGTCAATTCACCCCTCCACTTT	CASSFLGVNSPLHF
TRBJ2-5	-	-	TRBV4-2	TGTGCCAGCAGCCAACCTTATCAGGGAGAGACCCAGTACTTC	CASSQPYQGETQYF
TRBJ2-1	many	TRBD2	TRBV5-1	TGCGCCAGCAGCCCGCCGGGACTAGCGGGGGTATACGAGCAGTTCTTC	CASSPPGLAGVYEQFF
TRBJ2-5	-	-	TRBV6-2/TRBV6-3	TGTGCCAGCGCTCCTAGAGGACACTGGACCCAGTACTTC	CASAPRGHWTQYF
TRBJ2-7	many	-	TRBV4-1	TGCGCCAGCAGCCCGGGGCCTTGGTCGGATAACGAGCAGTACTTC	CASSPGPWSDNEQYF
TRBJ2-3	many	TRBD2	TRBV9	TGTGCCAGCAGCGCAGCGGGATCTACAGATACGCAGTATTTT	CASSAAGSTDTQYF
TRBJ2-3	many	TRBD2	TRBV7-2	TGTGCCAGCAGCTTAGAGCTGGGCGGGAGACACACAGATACGCAGTATTTT	CASSLELGGRHTDTQYF
TRBJ1-5	few	-	TRBV2	TGTGCCAGCACGAGGGAACAGGTCGGTCAGCCCCAGCATTTT	CASTREQVGQPQHF
TRBJ2-1	-	TRBD2	TRBV27	TGTGCCAGCAGTTGGCCGGGGGGGACCGGCGAGCAGTTCTTC	CASSWPGGTGEQFF
TRBJ1-1	-	-	TRBV2	TGTGCCAGCAGCCTTCAAGCGGGCACTGAAGCTTTCTTT	CASSLQAGTEAFF
TRBJ2-1	few	TRBD1	TRBV6-2/TRBV6-3	TGTGCCAGCAGTTACGGGACAGGGACTACCAAGCAGTTCTTC	CASSYGTGTTKQFF
TRBJ2-5	few	-	TRBV3-1	TGTGCCAGCAGCCAAGGGGCAACCCGGGAGACCCAGTACTTC	CASSQGATRETQYF
TRBJ1-1	-	-	TRBV12-3/TRBV12-4	TGTGCCAGCAGTTTACAGAGGGACGATCCGACTTTCTTT	CASSLQRDDPTFF